These 21 T cell receptor beta chains originate from one sample sequenced in a study of response to subunit inactivated influenza vaccine. One entry per CDR3 protein results from TCRdb running MiXCR on the RT-PCR reads. This table holds around 300,000 distinct CDR3 sequences, about 20% found once. Source: PBMCs from blood, taken about 20 months after vaccination. The source is a man aged 50 to 69 who received an inactivated influenza vaccine.

This clonotype was seen repeatedly, ten times or more. The J gene is TRBJ1-5, the V gene TRBV29-1, with a possible D match to TRBD1 (5 bases). Germline V lookup: CDR1 SQVTM, CDR2 ANQGSEA. The CDR3 is 14 residues long. V was shortened by 1 base and J by 6 bases, with 13 bases between the two germline ends. CDR3 in amino acids: CSVEVGGVGQPQHF. The CDR3 DNA sequence: TGCAGCGTTGAAGTCGGGGGTGTGGGTCAGCCCCAGCATTTT.

Only a few counts were recorded for this clonotype. This sequence joins TRBV5-1 and TRBJ1-2, with a tentative D call TRBD1 (6 bases). V lost 0 bases and J lost 0, with 15 bases in between. Germline V CDR1 and CDR2: SGHRS, YFSETQ. CDR3 length: 17 residues. For the CDR3, the DNA is TGCGCCAGCAGCTTGGAGACAGGCGTATTAGCTAACTATGGCTACACCTTC. Residues: CASSLETGVLANYGYTF.

This clonotype appeared a few times. V gene TRBV10-2 combines with J gene TRBJ1-6; 10 nucleotides agree with TRBD1. The CDR3 runs 16 residues. Trimming cost V 9 bases and J 4 bases; bases outside gene matches: 9. Germline CDR1 WSHSY, CDR2 SAAADI. DNA of the CDR3: TGCGCCAGGCCGGCGGGACAGGGGTATTATAATTCACCCCTCCACTTT. Translating it yields CARPAGQGYYNSPLHF.

The chain uses TRBV11-3 and TRBJ2-1; D gene uncertain. V lost 1 base and J 2 bases, leaving 9 bases between the germline ends. The CDR3 runs 15 residues. Looked up from germline, CDR1 is SGHNT and CDR2 is YENEEA. The DNA for the CDR3 is TGTGCCAGCAGCTTAGGAGGCTCCACCTACAATGAGCAGTTCTTC. This gives the protein CASSLGGSTYNEQFF.

The chain recombines TRBV5-4 with TRBJ2-1, with 7 bases identical to TRBD1. The V segment lost 4 bases and the J segment 3 bases; nucleotides outside the gene matches: 7. Germline V CDR1 and CDR2: SGHNT, YYREEE (reference sequence). The CDR3 has 15 amino acids. CDR3: CASSEGTDLYNEQFF. The CDR3 coding sequence is TGTGCCAGCAGCGAGGGGACAGACCTCTACAATGAGCAGTTCTTC.

The J gene is TRBJ2-7, the V gene TRBV7-8; 13 bases align to TRBD2. Losses at the gene ends were 1 base for V and 3 bases for J; bases not matched to a gene: 6. Germline V CDR1 and CDR2: SGHVS, FQNEAQ. The CDR3 length is 17 residues. CDR3 amino acids: CASSLGGGLAGIYEQYF. CDR3 sequence (DNA): TGTGCCAGCAGCTTAGGGGGGGGACTAGCGGGGATCTACGAGCAGTACTTC.

This clonotype appeared a few times. The V gene is TRBV12-5, the J gene TRBJ2-2; TRBD1 might be the D (6 bases). CDR3 length equals 14 residues. Germline V gives CDR1 LGHNT, CDR2 FRNRAP. The ends were cut back, 5 bases at V and 1 base at J, with 8 bases in the middle. The CDR3 sequence is CASGTQGNTGELFF. The CDR3 DNA follows: TGTGCTAGTGGTACACAGGGGAACACCGGGGAGCTGTTTTTT.

This clonotype turned up a few times. V usage is TRBV19 and J usage is TRBJ2-6; D is ambiguous. Looked up from germline, CDR1 is LNHDA and CDR2 is SQIVND (reference sequence). Trimming pared 1 base from V and 0 bases from J, leaving 4 bases between. CDR3 size: 15 residues. The CDR3 is CASSIGISGANVLTF. DNA of the CDR3: TGTGCCAGTAGTATAGGGATCTCTGGGGCCAACGTCCTGACTTTC.

The sample holds a few counts of this clonotype. The gene calls are TRBV19 and TRBJ1-5; TRBD1 is a possible D gene (6 bases). Trimming removed 4 bases at V and 4 bases at J, with 14 bases between. This CDR3 spans 15 amino acids. CDR1 is LNHDA, CDR2 SQIVND, per germline (reference sequence). This CDR3 reads CASSKTGSSNQPQHF. In DNA form, the CDR3 reads TGTGCCAGTAGTAAGACAGGTTCATCAAATCAGCCCCAGCATTTT. Together with reference TRBV19 and TRBJ1-5, the CDR3 gives the full variable domain: DGGITQSPKYLFRKEGQNVTLSCEQNLNHDAMYWYRQDPGQGLRLIYYSQIVNDFQKGDIAEGYSVSREKKESFPLTVTSAQKNPTAFYLCASSKTGSSNQPQHFGDGTRLSIL.

The rearrangement uses TRBV30 and TRBJ1-1; 10 positions agree with TRBD1. Germline-derived CDR1 and CDR2 are GTSNPN and SVGIG (reference sequence). The length of the CDR3 is 16 residues. Unmatched junction bases numbered 12, after V lost 3 bases and J lost 5 bases. The CDR3 sequence is CAWSLKTGGLWTEAFF. In DNA, the CDR3 is TGTGCCTGGAGCTTAAAGACAGGGGGCTTATGGACTGAAGCTTTCTTT.

The sample holds a few counts of this clonotype. J is TRBJ1-1 and V is TRBV3-1; D may be TRBD1 (5 bases). From germline, CDR1 is LGHDT and CDR2 YNNKEL (reference sequence). V dropped 1 base and J dropped 5 bases, with 14 bases sitting between them. The CDR3 contains 15 residues. CDR3 sequence reads: CASSQGGGSRTEAFF. CDR3 in DNA: TGTGCCAGCAGCCAAGGGGGCGGGAGTAGGACTGAAGCTTTCTTT. Combining the CDR3 with reference TRBV3-1 and TRBJ1-1 gives the whole variable domain DTAVSQTPKYLVTQMGNDKSIKCEQNLGHDTMYWYKQDSKKFLKIMFSYNNKELIINETVPNRFSPKSPDKAHLNLHINSLELGDSAVYFCASSQGGGSRTEAFFGQGTRLTVV.

The sample holds a few counts of this clonotype. The chain links TRBV4-2 to TRBJ1-6; no firm D call. The ends were cut back, 0 bases at V and 10 bases at J, with 13 bases in the middle. The CDR3 is made up of 15 amino acids. CDR1 LGHNA and CDR2 YNFKEQ come from the germline V gene. The CDR3 bases are TGTGCCAGCAGCCAAGATCATGAGGGCGACTCACCCCTCCACTTT. It translates to CASSQDHEGDSPLHF.

There are a few counts of this clonotype. The chain joins TRBV4-3 to TRBJ2-3; 9 bases align to TRBD2. CDR1 LGHNA and CDR2 YSLEER come from the germline V gene. V lost 0 bases, J lost 5 bases, and 9 bases stayed unmatched. The length of the CDR3 is 17 residues. The CDR3, as DNA: TGCGCCAGCAGCCAAGATCGGCTAGCGGGATTGGAAGATACGCAGTATTTT. It is translated as CASSQDRLAGLEDTQYF.

This clonotype was detected a few times. The V and J genes are TRBV12-3 or TRBV12-4 and TRBJ2-7; 7 bases are a match to TRBD1. There are 14 residues in the CDR3. The V and J ends lost 10 bases and 0 bases, in that order; junction bases with no gene match: 9. The CDR3 DNA sequence: TGTGCCACCCGACCACCAGGGGGCTCCTACGAGCAGTACTTC. It translates to CATRPPGGSYEQYF.

The chain has TRBV9 and TRBJ2-5; D assignment may be TRBD1 or TRBD2 (6 bases each). Trimming cost V 0 bases and J 5 bases, with 11 bases left between them. This CDR3 is built from 14 residues. Germline assignment: CDR1 SGDLS and CDR2 YYNGEE. The CDR3 DNA follows: TGTGCCAGCAGCGTAGCGGGGGCCGGGGAGACCCAGTACTTC. As protein: CASSVAGAGETQYF.

Many counts were recorded for this clonotype. The rearrangement joins TRBV5-1 to TRBJ1-1, with D possibly being TRBD1 (6 bases). With 2 bases removed from V and 3 bases from J, the gap between germline ends came to 11 bases. CDR3 length: 14 residues. Per germline, CDR1 SGHRS and CDR2 YFSETQ. The CDR3 DNA sequence: TGCGCCAGCAGCTTCTACAGGGCTGACACTGAAGCTTTCTTT. Translating gives CASSFYRADTEAFF.

This sequence joins TRBV7-8 and TRBJ1-4; TRBD1 matches at 7 bases. The germline CDR1 and CDR2 sequences are SGHVS and FQNEAQ. This CDR3 contains 15 residues. V lost 5 bases to trimming and J lost 7 bases; unmatched junction nucleotides: 10. CDR3 coding DNA: TGTGCCAGCAGCCCCCCAAGACAGGGAGGTGAAAAACTGTTTTTT. Translation gives CASSPPRQGGEKLFF.

This clonotype was seen at least ten times. This chain connects TRBV7-8 to TRBJ1-6; D uncertain. From germline, CDR1 is SGHVS and CDR2 FQNEAQ. The CDR3 loop spans 12 amino acids. V shed 7 bases and J shed 6 bases, with 7 bases lying between them. The CDR3 bases are TGTGCCAGCACCGACCCTAATTCACCCCTCCACTTT. It encodes CASTDPNSPLHF.

This clonotype was seen a few times. V gene TRBV4-3 combines with J gene TRBJ1-6; a weak D match, TRBD1 (5 bases). Germline-derived CDR1 and CDR2 are LGHNA and YSLEER. This CDR3 is built from 15 residues. The V end was cut by 1 base, the J end by 6 bases, with 10 bases between. The CDR3 sequence: CASSQGAGPNSPLHF. CDR3 sequence (DNA): TGCGCCAGCAGCCAAGGGGCAGGGCCTAATTCACCCCTCCACTTT.

This clonotype was seen a handful of times. The rearrangement joins TRBV20-1 to TRBJ1-5; D ambiguous. The CDR3 spans 16 residues. In germline, CDR1 is DFQATT, CDR2 SNEGSKA (reference sequence). Trimming stripped 3 bases from V and 3 bases from J, with 18 bases between. CDR3 residues: CSASGPGLENNQPQHF. The CDR3, as DNA: TGCAGTGCTAGCGGTCCGGGCCTAGAGAACAATCAGCCCCAGCATTTT.

There are many counts of this clonotype. J is TRBJ1-3 and V is TRBV20-1; tentative D call: TRBD1 (5 bases). The CDR3 is 12 amino acids. The ends were cut back, 0 bases at V and 6 bases at J, with 6 bases in the middle. CDR1 is DFQATT, CDR2 SNEGSKA, per germline (reference sequence). The DNA for the CDR3 is TGCAGTGCTAGAGAGGGGCAAAACACCATATATTTT. Translated: CSAREGQNTIYF.